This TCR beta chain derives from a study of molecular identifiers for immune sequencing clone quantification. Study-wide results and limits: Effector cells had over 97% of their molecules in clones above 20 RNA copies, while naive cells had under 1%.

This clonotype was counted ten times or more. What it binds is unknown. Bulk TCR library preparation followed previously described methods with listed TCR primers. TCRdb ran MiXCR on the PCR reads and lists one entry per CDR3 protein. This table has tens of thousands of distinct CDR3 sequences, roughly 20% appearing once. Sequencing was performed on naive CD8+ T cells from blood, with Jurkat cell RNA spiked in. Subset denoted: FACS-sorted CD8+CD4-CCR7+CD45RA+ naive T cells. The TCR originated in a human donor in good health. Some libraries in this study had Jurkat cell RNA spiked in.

This CDR3 is CSARDSLTSPVYEQYF. Here the CDR3 DNA reads TGCAGTGCTAGAGACTCCTTGACTAGCCCTGTCTACGAGCAGTACTTC. V gene TRBV20-1 combines with J gene TRBJ2-7; 7 nucleotides align to TRBD2. The CDR3 loop spans 16 amino acids. The J segment lost 3 bases and the V segment lost 0 bases, leaving 11 bases of the junction unmatched. Germline V gene lookup returns CDR1 DFQATT and CDR2 SNEGSKA (reference sequence).